Reported below is one T cell receptor beta chain. Germline CDR1 is SGHRS and CDR2 is YFSETQ. With 0 bases removed from V and 1 base from J, the gap between germline ends came to 8 bases. The CDR3 is made up of 15 amino acids. The sample is drawn from a study of blood T cell repertoires in COVID-19. Turning to the study itself: The United States, Italy and Spain were the sources of the acute and convalescent COVID-19 samples. PBMCs, B-cell-depleted T cells, or T cells provided the cDNA or gDNA that made up the material.

In the authors' methods: Reference gene primer amplification yielded estimated nucleated cell counts. Here immunoSEQ multiplex PCR was the method, and the copy in TCRdb shows in-frame clones only, minus some. The V and J calls and clone size are taken from that table; D and trimming were inferred from the DNA. The sample records 70,000 or so clones, 87% being singletons. Sequenced sample: peripheral blood. This receptor was taken from a woman of 80 years or more with active or convalescent COVID-19. V gene TRBV5-1 combines with J gene TRBJ2-1; D remains unclear. The CDR3: CASSLGSVSYNEQFF. In DNA, the CDR3 is TGCGCCAGCAGCTTGGGCTCAGTTTCCTACAATGAGCAGTTCTTC.